This T cell receptor (beta chain) was recorded in a study of technical replicates of blood from several donors (dated by TCRdb to about 2017). CDR1 SQVTM and CDR2 ANQGSEA are derived from the germline V gene. V gives up 4 bases and J gives up 4 bases, and the segment between their germline ends measures 6 bases. The CDR3, cysteine through phenylalanine, is 11 amino acids long. Only CDR3 DNA remains: 33 bases, in frame from the first base. This clone appeared once. Its cognate antigen has yet to be identified. No base quality values were provided; no much bigger clone lies one nucleotide off. Library generation was performed with the immunoSEQ multiplex PCR assay. TCRdb took over this immuneACCESS table, retaining in-frame rearrangements with V and J assigned. Such tables are incomplete; in checked studies, under half of the missing clones stem from an unresolved V gene, and the remainder is unexplained. The sample table records 55,000 to 85,000 clones; nearly 98% of these occur just once. The biggest ten clones account for approximately 0.21% of the sample.

The specimen sequenced was T cells isolated from PBMCs. The V and J segments used are TRBV29-1 and TRBJ2-3, with TRBD2 as a weak D call on 5 bases. The sequence was obtained from a human donor in good health. The CDR3 region has the sequence CSVGRADTQYF. At the DNA level, the sequence is TGCAGCGTTGGGCGGGCAGATACGCAGTATTTT.